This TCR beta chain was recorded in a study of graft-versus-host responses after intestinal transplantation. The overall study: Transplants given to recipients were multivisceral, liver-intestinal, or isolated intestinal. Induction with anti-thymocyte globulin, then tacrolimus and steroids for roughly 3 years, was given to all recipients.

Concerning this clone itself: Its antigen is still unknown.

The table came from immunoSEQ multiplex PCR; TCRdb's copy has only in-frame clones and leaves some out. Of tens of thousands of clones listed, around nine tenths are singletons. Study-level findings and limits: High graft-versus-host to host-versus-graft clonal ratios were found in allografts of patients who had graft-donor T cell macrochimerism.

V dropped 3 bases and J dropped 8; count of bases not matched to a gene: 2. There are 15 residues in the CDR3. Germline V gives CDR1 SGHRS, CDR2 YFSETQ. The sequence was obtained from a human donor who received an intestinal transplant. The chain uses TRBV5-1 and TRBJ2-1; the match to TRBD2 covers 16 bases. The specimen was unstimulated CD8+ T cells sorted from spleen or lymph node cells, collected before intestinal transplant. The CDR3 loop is CASSSGLAGGDEQFF. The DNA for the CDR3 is TGCGCCAGCAGCTCGGGACTAGCGGGAGGGGATGAGCAGTTCTTC.